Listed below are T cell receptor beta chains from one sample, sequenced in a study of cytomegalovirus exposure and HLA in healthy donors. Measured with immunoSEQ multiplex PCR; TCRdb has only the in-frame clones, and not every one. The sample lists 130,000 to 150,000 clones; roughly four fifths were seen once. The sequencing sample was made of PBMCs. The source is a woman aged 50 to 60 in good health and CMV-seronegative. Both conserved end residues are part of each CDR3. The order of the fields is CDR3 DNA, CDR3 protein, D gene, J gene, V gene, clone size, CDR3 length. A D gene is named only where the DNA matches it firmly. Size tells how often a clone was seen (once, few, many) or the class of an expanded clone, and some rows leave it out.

TGTGCCAGCAGCTTAGATTCTGGGGCCCTAACCTACGAGCAGTACTTC | CASSLDSGALTYEQYF | . | TRBJ2-7 | TRBV11-2 | . | 16
TGTGCCAGCAGCGCTTCCGGCGGGGGGAGCTCCTACAATGAGCAGTTCTTC | CASSASGGGSSYNEQFF | TRBD2 | TRBJ2-1 | TRBV9 | . | 17
TGCGCCAGCAGCCAAGTAGGGACAGGGCGGTACGAGCAGTACTTC | CASSQVGTGRYEQYF | TRBD1 | TRBJ2-7 | TRBV4-1 | . | 15
TGTGCCAGCAGGGTAGCGGGGGGCCACTACGAGCAGTACTTC | CASRVAGGHYEQYF | TRBD2 | TRBJ2-7 | TRBV28 | . | 14
TGTGCCAGCAGCTTAGAAGTCTCCTCGGGGGAGACCCAGTACTTC | CASSLEVSSGETQYF | . | TRBJ2-5 | TRBV13 | . | 15
TGTGCCAGCAGCTTAGGACTAGCGGGGGAGCAGTTCTTC | CASSLGLAGEQFF | TRBD2 | TRBJ2-1 | TRBV7-3 | . | 13
TGCAGGGCTTGGCACATTCAGTACTTC | CRAWHIQYF | . | TRBJ2-4 | TRBV20-1 | . | 9
TGTGCCAGCAGCTTCAGGGCAACTAATGAAAAACTGTTTTTT | CASSFRATNEKLFF | . | TRBJ1-4 | TRBV7-2 | . | 14
TGTGCCAGCAGTCAGGACAGCTACGAGCAGTACTTC | CASSQDSYEQYF | . | TRBJ2-7 | TRBV2 | . | 12
TGTGCCAGCAGCTCTCGGACGGGACAAAACTATGGCTACACCTTC | CASSSRTGQNYGYTF | . | TRBJ1-2 | TRBV7-8 | . | 15
TGCGCCAGCAGCCAAGATGACTTCCAAATACTAGGCACTGAAGCTTTCTTT | CASSQDDFQILGTEAFF | . | TRBJ1-1 | TRBV4-1 | few | 17
TGCGCCAGCAGCCGTTCGGGGGTGGCGAACACTGAAGCTTTCTTT | CASSRSGVANTEAFF | . | TRBJ1-1 | TRBV5-1 | few | 15